The rows below give T cell receptor beta chains drawn from one sample of a study of brain metastases from non-small cell lung cancer. The table came from immunoSEQ multiplex PCR; TCRdb's copy has only in-frame clones and leaves some out. The data show about 150 clones, around 94% seen once. What was sequenced was tissue from a brain metastasis. These receptors originate from a donor aged 40 or older with non-small cell lung cancer. Each CDR3 is given without its conserved first and last residue.

TRBJ1-4 | TRBV5-5 | ASSKTVNEKLF
TRBJ2-2 | TRBV27 | ASSPPGLGGAGELF
TRBJ2-1 | TRBV19 | ASGWDEQF
TRBJ1-6 | TRBV29-1 | SVAEGSRNSPLH
TRBJ1-3 | TRBV19 | ASSIGSSGNTIY
TRBJ1-3 | TRBV7-8 | ASSLGTVSGNTIY
TRBJ1-2 | TRBV6-5 | ASSSQQYGYT
TRBJ1-6 | TRBV30 | AWSVTGGSRSPLH
TRBJ1-4 | TRBV27 | ASGSVGEKLF
TRBJ1-2 | TRBV6-6 | ASSYQNYGYT
TRBJ2-3 | TRBV5-1 | ASSLFSGDSGDTQY
TRBJ1-4 | TRBV7-9 | ASSSSFDGTNEKLF
TRBJ2-7 | TRBV2 | ASSERGTSYEQY
TRBJ1-1 | TRBV30 | AWGRVVEAF
TRBJ1-5 | TRBV4-1 | ASSQDPGLVGSGYSNQPQH
TRBJ2-1 | TRBV12-3/TRBV12-4 | ASSSGGPNEQF
TRBJ1-4 | TRBV7-2 | ASSYSRGREKLF
TRBJ1-2 | TRBV7-2 | ASSPWVGTDGYT
TRBJ1-2 | TRBV5-1 | ASSLGRDTLANYGYT
TRBJ2-7 | TRBV4-1 | ASSQSGAIRIHEQY
TRBJ1-1 | TRBV30 | AWNRGSNEAF
TRBJ1-2 | TRBV28 | ASRTPGRGRGYGYT
TRBJ2-3 | TRBV7-3 | ASSTMGGPSGQY
TRBJ2-4 | TRBV5-1 | ASSETGGNIQY
TRBJ2-4 | TRBV18 | ASSPKTAGGNIQY
TRBJ2-3 | TRBV9 | ASSARWVSAQY